Each of the 16 T cell receptor beta chains below was sequenced from the same sample in a study of metastatic and nonmetastatic thyroid tumors. All patients were untreated before thyroid surgery. Via MiXCR, TCRdb re-called the PCR reads. This sample has around 14,000 clones, with around 25% found just once. Sequencing was done on a sample of tumor tissue. These receptors were collected from a female donor with papillary thyroid cancer or a benign thyroid nodule (not recorded which). Some clones in this sample may be carry-over from other donors' samples.

J is TRBJ2-1 and V is TRBV20-1; D ambiguous. Germline CDR1 is DFQATT and CDR2 is SNEGSKA (reference sequence). The CDR3 is 14 residues long. The V end lost 2 bases, the J end lost 13 bases, and 21 bases lay between the germline ends. Here the CDR3 reads CSARSASRVVDQFF. The CDR3 region has the DNA TGCAGTGCTAGATCTGCTAGTCGGGTGGTCGATCAGTTCTTC.

This clone is labeled medium-sized. The chain uses TRBV4-1 and TRBJ1-5; maybe TRBD1 (5 bases). V gave up 0 bases and J gave up 0 bases, with 9 bases separating them. The CDR3 runs to 16 residues. From germline, CDR1 is MGHRA and CDR2 YSYEKL. CDR3 region: CASSQELGHSNQPQHF. DNA of the CDR3: TGCGCCAGCAGCCAAGAATTAGGACATAGCAATCAGCCCCAGCATTTT.

As regards this clone: The CDR3 does not end in the conserved phenylalanine or tryptophan, so this is likely a read error. The limits of the CDR3 on the DNA are not certain, so only TCRdb's listed CDR3 is given. The chain carries TRBV7-8 and TRBJ1-6; the table assigns TRBD1, which was not confirmed against the DNA. Germline CDR1 SGHVS, CDR2 FQNEAQ. Ends included, the CDR3 has 10 residues. The CDR3 region is CASSLGVSGC.

The chain couples TRBV28 to TRBJ2-4; TRBD2 matches at 8 bases. The germline V gene encodes CDR1 MDHEN and CDR2 SYDVKM. Trimming removed 4 bases from V and 3 bases from J; junction bases left unmatched: 5. CDR3 size: 15 residues. CDR3 loop: CASSSPGLVKNIQYF. For the CDR3, the DNA is TGTGCCAGCAGTTCCCCGGGACTAGTCAAAAACATTCAGTACTTC.

This clone has ten or more counts. This chain connects TRBV10-3 to TRBJ1-5; TRBD1 matches 7 bases. There are 14 residues in the CDR3. Germline V gene lookup returns CDR1 ENHRY and CDR2 SYGVKD. The trim removed 6 bases at V and 3 bases at J, leaving 5 bases unmatched. In DNA form, the CDR3 reads TGTGCCATCAGCCCCGGGACAGACAATCAGCCCCAGCATTTT. Encoded protein: CAISPGTDNQPQHF.

This clone was seen a few times. The chain combines TRBV2 with TRBJ1-5; D is unresolved. V was trimmed by 6 bases and J by 9 bases, leaving 15 bases between them. From germline, CDR1 is SNHLY and CDR2 FYNNEI. The CDR3 contains 13 residues. CDR3 residues: CASRRRFLGPQHF. The CDR3 DNA is TGTGCCAGCAGACGGAGGTTCTTGGGGCCCCAGCATTTT.

In its sample, this clone was seen many times. This chain joins TRBV18 and TRBJ2-5; a weak D match, TRBD1 (6 bases). The CDR3 extends over 14 amino acids. V dropped 2 bases and J dropped 3 bases, with 10 bases sitting between them. Germline V gives CDR1 KGHSH, CDR2 LQKENI. DNA of the CDR3: TGTGCCAGCTCACCAGTTCAGGGGAAAGAGACCCAGTACTTC. This sequence encodes CASSPVQGKETQYF.

This clone ranks as medium-sized. The chain recombines TRBV2 with TRBJ2-7; tentative D call: TRBD1 (6 bases). V was trimmed by 5 bases and J by 3 bases, leaving 11 bases between them. There are 13 residues in the CDR3. Germline V gene lookup returns CDR1 SNHLY and CDR2 FYNNEI. The CDR3 sequence is CASSPGTIYEQYF. The DNA for the CDR3 is TGTGCCAGCAGTCCCGGGACAATCTACGAGCAGTACTTC.

This clone is categorized as medium-sized. The chain links TRBV28 to TRBJ2-6; possibly TRBD1 or TRBD2 for D (5 bases each). Trimming removed 8 bases from V and 1 base from J, with 9 bases in between. The germline gives CDR1 MDHEN, CDR2 SYDVKM. The CDR3 totals 14 residues. CDR3 in amino acids: CASSGRSGANVLTF. The CDR3 bases are TGTGCCAGCTCGGGGCGATCTGGGGCCAACGTCCTGACTTTC.

The rearrangement joins TRBV20-1 to TRBJ2-7; 8 bases map to TRBD2. In germline, CDR1 is DFQATT, CDR2 SNEGSKA (reference sequence). This CDR3 has 14 amino acids. V lost 1 base and J lost 6; bases outside the gene matches: 8. CDR3 region: CSARAGGLAGEQYF. CDR3 sequence (DNA): TGCAGTGCTAGAGCAGGCGGACTAGCCGGCGAGCAGTACTTC.

This clone showed up just once. The chain links TRBV20-1 to TRBJ1-1; TRBD1 aligns across 7 bases. Germline CDR1 reads DFQATT; CDR2 reads SNEGSKA (reference sequence). V shed 0 bases, J shed 5 bases, and the junction held 6 bases outside the gene matches. This CDR3 is 14 amino acids long. The CDR3 here is CSARDYRGSTEAFF. The CDR3 nucleotides read TGCAGTGCTAGAGATTACAGGGGTAGTACTGAAGCTTTCTTT.

This clone was picked up many times. A much bigger clone sits one base away, suggesting this may be a read error. The chain is built from TRBV10-2 and TRBJ2-7; TRBD1 matches at 7 bases. The V and J ends lost 2 bases and 2 bases, in that order; junction bases with no gene match: 6. CDR1 is WSHSY and CDR2 is SAAADI in the germline V gene. The CDR3 loop spans 15 amino acids. For the CDR3, the DNA is TGCGCCAGCAGTGAGGGACAGGTGGACACCTACGAGCAGTACTTC. It specifies CASSEGQVDTYEQYF.

As regards this clone: Its ends do not fully match the called genes, so a read error is possible. This chain uses TRBV7-7 with TRBJ2-3, with D unresolved. Germline V CDR1 and CDR2: SSHAT, FNYEAQ (reference sequence). The CDR3 runs to 15 residues. This chain's CDR3 is CASSLWAYRTDTQYF. Written as DNA, the CDR3 is TGTGCTAGCAGCTTATGGGCCTACCGCACAGATACGCAGTATTTT.

This clone showed up just a few times. The germline gene is not matched at one end of the junction; a read error may be the cause. V and J are TRBV20-1 and TRBJ2-1, with 7 positions matching TRBD2. The germline gives CDR1 DFQATT, CDR2 SNEGSKA (reference sequence). The CDR3 consists of 14 residues. The CDR3 here is CSARAGGGSDEQFF. CDR3 coding DNA: TGCAGTGCGAGAGCCGGGGGAGGGTCTGATGAGCAGTTCTTC.

By share of the sample, this clone is medium-sized (0.01 to 0.1%). This rearrangement joins TRBV6-1 to TRBJ2-1, with TRBD1 matching over 7 bases. Looked up from germline, CDR1 is MNHNS and CDR2 is SASEGT. The length of the CDR3 is 15 residues. V trimming: 5 bases; J trimming: 3 bases; junction bases outside the gene matches: 7. The chain's CDR3 is CASSPRQGDYNEQFF. In DNA, the CDR3 is TGTGCCAGCAGTCCTAGACAGGGCGACTACAATGAGCAGTTCTTC.

The sample holds many counts of this clone. The chain has TRBV5-4 and TRBJ1-4; TRBD1 is a possible D gene (6 bases). This CDR3 is built from 14 residues. V dropped 3 bases and J dropped 8 bases, with 14 bases sitting between them. From germline, CDR1 is SGHNT and CDR2 YYREEE (reference sequence). This chain's CDR3 is CASSSGDTQEKLFF. CDR3 nucleotide sequence: TGTGCCAGCAGCTCCGGGGACACTCAAGAAAAACTGTTTTTT.